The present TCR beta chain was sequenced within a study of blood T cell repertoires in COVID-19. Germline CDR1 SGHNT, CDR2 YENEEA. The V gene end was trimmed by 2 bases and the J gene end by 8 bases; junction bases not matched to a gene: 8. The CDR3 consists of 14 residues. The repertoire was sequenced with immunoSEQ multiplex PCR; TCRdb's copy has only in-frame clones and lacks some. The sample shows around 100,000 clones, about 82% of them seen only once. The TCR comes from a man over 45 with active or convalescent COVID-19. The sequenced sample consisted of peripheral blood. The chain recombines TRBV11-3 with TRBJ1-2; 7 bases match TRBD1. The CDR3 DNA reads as TGTGCCAGCAGCTTACAGGGGGGAATGGAAGGCTACACCTTC. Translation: CASSLQGGMEGYTF.